This T cell receptor (beta chain) appears in the sequencing data of a study of blood T cell repertoires in COVID-19. Sequencing used immunoSEQ multiplex PCR; TCRdb keeps in-frame clones, though not all of them. The sample lists roughly 130,000 clones, 70% to 90% occurring once. CDR3 length equals 17 residues. Germline-derived CDR1 and CDR2 are LGHNA and YSLEER. The J segment lost 5 bases and the V segment lost 1 base, leaving 13 bases of the junction unmatched. The chain employs TRBV4-3 and TRBJ2-7; TRBD2 matches 8 bases. Sequences were obtained from PBMCs or T cells enriched from blood (not recorded which). The sequence was collected from a woman aged 45-65 years with acute COVID-19. The CDR3, as DNA: TGCGCCAGCAGCCAAGCCCGCTGGGCGGGAGGTGGCAACGAGCAGTACTTC. This translates into CASSQARWAGGGNEQYF.